This T cell receptor (beta chain) was documented in a study of beta chain features in type 1 diabetes. TCRB transcripts that were expressed got sequenced, as all of the isolated RNA had been reverse transcribed. Profiled with immunoSEQ multiplex PCR; TCRdb holds only in-frame clones, not every one. This sample yields approximately 250,000 clones, of which 9.6% are seen a single time; about 0.037% belongs to the top ten. Study-level results: cDNA-based reads could over-represent cells with high TCR expression.

The CDR3 spans 14 residues. V lost 4 bases, J lost 0 bases, and 9 bases lay in between. The germline CDR1 and CDR2 sequences are SEHNR and FQNEAQ (reference sequence). The table lists this clone with many counts. No antigen is known for it. The chain combines TRBV7-9 with TRBJ1-2; D gene ambiguous. Sequenced: naive CD4+ T cells from blood. This receptor was identified in a woman younger than 30 in good health. The CDR3, as DNA: TGTGCCAGCAGCTACAGTGCCTCTAACTATGGCTACACCTTC. It encodes CASSYSASNYGYTF.